The T cell receptor (beta chain) under discussion was sequenced for a study of cytomegalovirus exposure and HLA in healthy donors. The germline gives CDR1 KGHSH, CDR2 LQKENI. Trimming left V 9 bases short and J 3 bases short, with 8 bases between. The CDR3 runs to 11 residues. At collection, donors were nominally healthy, but unrecorded immune exposures were probable. Study outcomes and limitations: One later analysis reportedly identified an Asian-associated ancestry cluster that showed fewer N-insertions than the approximately 670-donor mean. Reported results showed that the classifier diagnosed cytomegalovirus status with high specificity and sensitivity. Rare TCR sequences dominated, though some public TCRs recurred in many donors.

For this clone: Its antigen is not identified.

PCR was performed using 60 Vbeta and 13 Jbeta primers. Clones were read by immunoSEQ multiplex PCR, and TCRdb kept only the in-frame ones, dropping some. The sample carries around 200,000 clones, 65% to 80% recorded once. What was sequenced was PBMCs. The chain carries TRBV18 and TRBJ1-1; D is unresolved. This receptor was taken from a man between 40 and 49 years old in good health and CMV-seronegative. CDR3 DNA: TGTGCCAGGAACAGACACACTGAAGCTTTCTTT. It encodes CARNRHTEAFF.